This T cell receptor beta chain derives from a study of T cell responses to AZD1222 COVID-19 vaccine. Regarding the study as a whole: Nearly half of the spike-specific TCRs reportedly recognize variant regions that carry no mutations.

V dropped 4 bases and J dropped 7; count of bases not matched to a gene: 5. Germline CDR1 reads SGHRS; CDR2 reads YFSETQ. The CDR3 totals 13 residues. To note about this clone: Its antigen is unidentified.

Generated by immunoSEQ multiplex PCR, the TCRdb table keeps only in-frame clones and is missing some. The sample has about 190,000 clones, approximately 90% seen once. The genes are TRBV5-1 and TRBJ2-1; 7 bases align to TRBD2. This TCR was recovered from an adult in good health. Sequencing used peripheral blood, obtained on day 0 of AZD1222 vaccination. CDR3 bases: TGCGCCAGCAGCATTGGGGGGGATAATGAGCAGTTCTTC. Amino acid sequence: CASSIGGDNEQFF.